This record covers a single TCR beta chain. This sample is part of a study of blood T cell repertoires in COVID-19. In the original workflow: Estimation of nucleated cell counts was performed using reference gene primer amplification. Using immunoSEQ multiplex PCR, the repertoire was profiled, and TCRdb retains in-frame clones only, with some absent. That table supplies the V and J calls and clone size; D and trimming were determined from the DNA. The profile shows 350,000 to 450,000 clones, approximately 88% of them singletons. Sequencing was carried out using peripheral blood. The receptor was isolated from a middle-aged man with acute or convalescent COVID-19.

The CDR3 DNA is TGTGCCTTGGAACGGGACAGCTACAATGAGCAGTTCTTC. This codes for CALERDSYNEQFF. The chain employs TRBV30 and TRBJ2-1, with 7 nucleotides matching TRBD1. Germline V gene sequence: CDR1 GTSNPN, CDR2 SVGIG (reference sequence). CDR3 length equals 13 residues. Trimming removed 7 bases from V and 3 bases from J; junction bases left unmatched: 6.